This T cell receptor beta chain was profiled in a study of HIV-infected patients and healthy controls. Study conclusions and caveats: Comparisons were complicated because patients and controls had unequal numbers of distinct sequences.

This CDR3 contains 14 residues. Looked up from germline, CDR1 is SNHLY and CDR2 is FYNNEI. V lost 6 bases and J lost 4; bases outside the gene matches: 6. This clonotype was detected many times. Its antigen remains unknown. Whole blood was used without fractionation, so all unsorted peripheral T cells were included. Reverse transcription used roughly 450 ng RNA and constant-region primers for alpha and beta. Using multiplexing indices, alpha and beta chain libraries were generated apart by chain-specific third strand synthesis. Second strand synthesis was primed from the SP2 site. In TCRdb, the 5' RACE reads were re-called with MiXCR into one record per CDR3 protein. The sample includes about 15,000 distinct CDR3 sequences, around 6.7% of them seen just once.

This chain connects TRBV2 to TRBJ2-5; 9 bases are a match to TRBD2. The sequence was collected from an adult in good health. Sequencing was carried out using blood. The CDR3 DNA follows: TGTGCCAGCAGAGCGGGGGGTTCTGGAGAGACCCAGTACTTC. Protein product: CASRAGGSGETQYF. The full variable domain, rest sourced from reference TRBV2 and TRBJ2-5, is EPEVTQTPSHQVTQMGQEVILRCVPISNHLYFYWYRQILGQKVEFLVSFYNNEISEKSEIFDDQFSVERPDGSNFTLKIRSTKLEDSAMYFCASRAGGSGETQYFGPGTRLLVL.